The clone carrying this T cell receptor beta chain appeared a single time. These data are taken from a study of PD-L1 blockade in urothelial cancer. Study-wide background: The authors examined blood 3 weeks (second dose) and 6 weeks after treatment start. Median T cell yield per blood sample was over 130,000 cells.

Documented time point: pretreatment peripheral blood. Method: immunoSEQ multiplex PCR; TCRdb's copy keeps in-frame clones and lacks some. Of 70,000 to 100,000 clones in the sample, roughly 84% were seen once. This CDR3 is 13 amino acids long. V dropped 4 bases and J dropped 0; count of bases not matched to a gene: 1. From germline, CDR1 is SQVTM and CDR2 ANQGSEA. This clonotype was sampled from a man aged 55 to 69 with urothelial cancer. The source was PBMCs, collected around atezolizumab (anti-PD-L1) treatment. The chain is built from TRBV29-1 and TRBJ1-1, with 8 nucleotides matching TRBD1. CDR3 residues: CSVGTGLNTEAFF. The DNA of the CDR3 is TGCAGCGTTGGGACAGGGCTGAACACTGAAGCTTTCTTT.